The present T cell receptor (beta chain) was sequenced within a study of glioma-infiltrating T cells after dendritic cell vaccination. The protocol was immunoSEQ multiplex PCR, while the TCRdb copy is restricted to in-frame clones and leaves out a portion. The table shows approximately 100,000 clones, with approximately 80% occurring only once. As concerns this clone: The antigen is undetermined.

Patients had residual fresh-frozen tumor tissue and more than two years of survival data. Findings and caveats of the study: Survival was not directly related to TCR clonality in these patients.

V lost 7 bases, J lost 7 bases, and 25 bases lay in between. The CDR3 has 16 residues. The V gene's germline CDR1 is MNHNY and CDR2 SVGAGI (reference sequence). The TCR sequence derives from a human donor with glioblastoma. Specimen: blood, collected before dendritic cell vaccination. V is TRBV6-6 and J is TRBJ1-2; no clear D. CDR3 amino acids: CASNPPGNFIFSGYTF. The CDR3, as DNA: TGTGCCAGCAACCCCCCCGGGAACTTCATTTTCTCTGGCTACACCTTC.